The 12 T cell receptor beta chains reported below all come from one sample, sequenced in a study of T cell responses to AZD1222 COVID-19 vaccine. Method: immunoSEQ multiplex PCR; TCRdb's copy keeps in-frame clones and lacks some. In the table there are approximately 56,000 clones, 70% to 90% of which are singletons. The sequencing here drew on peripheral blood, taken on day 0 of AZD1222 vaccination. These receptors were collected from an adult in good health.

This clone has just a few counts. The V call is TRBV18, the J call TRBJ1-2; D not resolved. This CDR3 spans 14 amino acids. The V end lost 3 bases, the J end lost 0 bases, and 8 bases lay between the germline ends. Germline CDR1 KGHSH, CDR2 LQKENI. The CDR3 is CASSPLETNYGYTF. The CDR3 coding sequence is TGTGCCAGCTCACCTTTGGAGACTAACTATGGCTACACCTTC.

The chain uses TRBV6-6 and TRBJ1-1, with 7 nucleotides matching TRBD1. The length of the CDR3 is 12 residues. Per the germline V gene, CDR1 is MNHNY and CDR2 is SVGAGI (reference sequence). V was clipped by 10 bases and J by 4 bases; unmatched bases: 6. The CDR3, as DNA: TGTGCCAATAAGGGGGCTAGCACTGAAGCTTTCTTT. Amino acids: CANKGASTEAFF.

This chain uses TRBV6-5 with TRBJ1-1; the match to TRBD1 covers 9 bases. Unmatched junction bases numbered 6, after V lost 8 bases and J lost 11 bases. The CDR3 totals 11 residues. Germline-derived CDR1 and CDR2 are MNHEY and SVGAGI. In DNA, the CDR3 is TGTGCCAGCGAACAGGGGACAGGGGCTTTCTTT. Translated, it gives CASEQGTGAFF.

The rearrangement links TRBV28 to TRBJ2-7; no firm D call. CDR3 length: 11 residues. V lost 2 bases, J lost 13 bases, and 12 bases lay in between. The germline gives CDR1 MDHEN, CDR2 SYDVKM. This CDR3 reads CASSLQHQLYF. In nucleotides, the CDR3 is TGTGCCAGCAGTTTACAGCATCAGCTTTACTTC.

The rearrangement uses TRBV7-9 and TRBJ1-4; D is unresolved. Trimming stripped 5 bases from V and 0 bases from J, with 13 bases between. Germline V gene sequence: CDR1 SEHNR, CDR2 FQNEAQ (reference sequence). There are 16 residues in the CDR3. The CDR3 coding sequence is TGTGCCAGCAGCAAATGGACGATTGCAACTAATGAAAAACTGTTTTTT. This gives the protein CASSKWTIATNEKLFF.

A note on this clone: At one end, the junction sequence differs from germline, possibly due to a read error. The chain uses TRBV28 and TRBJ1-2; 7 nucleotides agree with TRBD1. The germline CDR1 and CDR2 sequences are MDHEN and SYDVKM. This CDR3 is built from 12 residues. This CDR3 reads CASTDILTGWAF. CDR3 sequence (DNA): TGTGCCAGCACCGATATTTTGACAGGGTGGGCCTTC.

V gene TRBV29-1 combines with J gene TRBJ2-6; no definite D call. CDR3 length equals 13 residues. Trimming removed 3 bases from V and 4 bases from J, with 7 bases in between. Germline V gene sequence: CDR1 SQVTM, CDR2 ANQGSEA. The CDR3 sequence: CSVDVEGANVLTF. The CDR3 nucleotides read TGCAGCGTTGATGTAGAGGGGGCCAACGTCCTGACTTTC.

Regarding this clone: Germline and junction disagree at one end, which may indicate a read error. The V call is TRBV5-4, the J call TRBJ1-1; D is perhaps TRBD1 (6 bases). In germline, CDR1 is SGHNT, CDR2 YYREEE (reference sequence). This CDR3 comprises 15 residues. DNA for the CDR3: TGTGCTAGCAGCTTGGGGGGGACATCGAACACTGAAGCTTTCTTT. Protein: CASSLGGTSNTEAFF.

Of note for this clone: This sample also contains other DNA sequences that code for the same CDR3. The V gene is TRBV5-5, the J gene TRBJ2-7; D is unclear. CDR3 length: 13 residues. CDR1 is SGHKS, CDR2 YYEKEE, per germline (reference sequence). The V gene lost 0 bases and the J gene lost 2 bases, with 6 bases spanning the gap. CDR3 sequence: CASSLDRTYEQYF. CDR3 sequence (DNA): TGTGCCAGCAGCTTGGACCGAACCTACGAGCAGTACTTC. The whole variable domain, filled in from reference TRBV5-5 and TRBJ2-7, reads DAGVTQSPTHLIKTRGQQVTLRCSPISGHKSVSWYQQVLGQGPQFIFQYYEKEERGRGNFPDRFSARQFPNYSSELNVNALLLGDSALYLCASSLDRTYEQYFGPGTRLTVT.

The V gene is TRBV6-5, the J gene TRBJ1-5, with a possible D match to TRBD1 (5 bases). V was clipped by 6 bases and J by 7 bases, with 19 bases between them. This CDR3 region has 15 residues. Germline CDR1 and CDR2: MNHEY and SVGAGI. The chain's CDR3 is CASRVRGALNQPQHF. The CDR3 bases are TGTGCCAGCAGAGTTCGAGGGGCTTTAAACCAGCCCCAGCATTTT.

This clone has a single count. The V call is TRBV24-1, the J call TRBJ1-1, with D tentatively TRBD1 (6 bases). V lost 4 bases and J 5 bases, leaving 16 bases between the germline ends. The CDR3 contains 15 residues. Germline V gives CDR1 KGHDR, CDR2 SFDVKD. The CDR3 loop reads CATSDHTGLGTEAFF. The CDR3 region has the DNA TGTGCCACCAGTGACCATACAGGGCTTGGGACTGAAGCTTTCTTT.

CDR3 DNA: TGTGCCAGCAAAGGGGGGAACTATGGCTACACCTTC. Translated: CASKGGNYGYTF. This rearrangement joins TRBV11-2 to TRBJ1-2; D is possibly TRBD1 (6 bases). Germline V gives CDR1 SGHAT, CDR2 FQNNGV. The V end lost 7 bases, the J end lost 2 bases, and 8 bases lay between the germline ends. The CDR3 consists of 12 residues.